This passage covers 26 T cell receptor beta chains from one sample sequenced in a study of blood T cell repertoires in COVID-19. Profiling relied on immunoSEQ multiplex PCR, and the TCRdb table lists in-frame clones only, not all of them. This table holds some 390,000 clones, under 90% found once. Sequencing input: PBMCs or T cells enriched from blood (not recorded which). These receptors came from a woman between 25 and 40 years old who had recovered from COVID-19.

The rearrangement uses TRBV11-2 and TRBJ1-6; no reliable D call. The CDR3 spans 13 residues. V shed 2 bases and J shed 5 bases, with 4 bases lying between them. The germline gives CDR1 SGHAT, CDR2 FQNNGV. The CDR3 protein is CASSLRNNSPLHF. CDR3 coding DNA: TGTGCCAGCAGCTTACGTAATAATTCACCCCTCCACTTT. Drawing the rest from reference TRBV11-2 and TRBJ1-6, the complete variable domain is EAGVAQSPRYKIIEKRQSVAFWCNPISGHATLYWYQQILGQGPKLLIQFQNNGVVDDSQLPKDRFSAERLKGVDSTLKIQPAKLEDSAVYLCASSLRNNSPLHFGNGTRLTVT.

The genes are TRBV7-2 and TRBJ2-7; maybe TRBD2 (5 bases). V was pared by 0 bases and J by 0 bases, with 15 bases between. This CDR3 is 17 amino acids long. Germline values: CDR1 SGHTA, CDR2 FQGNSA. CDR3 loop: CASSLATLRGSSYEQYF. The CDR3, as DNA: TGTGCCAGCAGCTTAGCGACTTTGCGAGGGAGCTCCTACGAGCAGTACTTC. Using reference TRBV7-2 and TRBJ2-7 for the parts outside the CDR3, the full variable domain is GAGVSQSPSNKVTEKGKDVELRCDPISGHTALYWYRQSLGQGLEFLIYFQGNSAPDKSGLPSDRFSAERTGGSVSTLTIQRTQQEDSAVYLCASSLATLRGSSYEQYFGPGTRLTVT.

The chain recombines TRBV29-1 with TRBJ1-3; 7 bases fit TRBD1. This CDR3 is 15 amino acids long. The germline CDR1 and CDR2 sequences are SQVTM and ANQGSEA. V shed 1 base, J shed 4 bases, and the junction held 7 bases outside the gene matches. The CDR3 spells CSVEGYTGVGNTIYF. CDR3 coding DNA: TGCAGCGTTGAAGGATATACAGGGGTGGGAAACACCATATATTTT.

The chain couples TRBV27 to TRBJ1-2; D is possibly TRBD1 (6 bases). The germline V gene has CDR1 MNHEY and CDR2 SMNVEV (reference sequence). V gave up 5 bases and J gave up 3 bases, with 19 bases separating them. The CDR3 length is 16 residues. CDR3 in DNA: TGTGCCAGCAGTACGGCAGGGGCCGACACTCACTATGGCTACACCTTC. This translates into CASSTAGADTHYGYTF.

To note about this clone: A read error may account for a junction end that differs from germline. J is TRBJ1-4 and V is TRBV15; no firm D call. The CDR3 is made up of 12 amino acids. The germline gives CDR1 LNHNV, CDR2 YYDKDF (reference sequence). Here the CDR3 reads CATSRDNAEVSF. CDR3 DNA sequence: TGTGCCACCAGCAGAGATAACGCAGAGGTCAGTTTT. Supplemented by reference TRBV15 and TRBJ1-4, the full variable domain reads DAMVIQNPRYQVTQFGKPVTLSCSQTLNHNVMYWYQQKSSQAPKLLFHYYDKDFNNEADTPDNFQSRRPNTSFCFLDIRSPGLGDTAMYLCATSRDNAEVSFGSGTQLSVL.

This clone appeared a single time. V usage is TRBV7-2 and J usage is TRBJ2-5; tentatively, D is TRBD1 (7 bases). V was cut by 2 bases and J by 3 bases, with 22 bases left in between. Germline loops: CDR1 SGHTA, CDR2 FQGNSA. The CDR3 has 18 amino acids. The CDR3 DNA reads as TGTGCCAGCAGCTTAATCGCAGGGGGGCGAGGGAGTGAAGAGACCCAGTACTTC. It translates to CASSLIAGGRGSEETQYF.

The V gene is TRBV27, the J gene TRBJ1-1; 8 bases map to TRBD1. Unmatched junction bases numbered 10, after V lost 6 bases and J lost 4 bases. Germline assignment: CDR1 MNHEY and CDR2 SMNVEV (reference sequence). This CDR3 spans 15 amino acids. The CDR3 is CASRPTGGWTTEAFF. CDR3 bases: TGTGCCAGCAGGCCAACAGGGGGGTGGACCACTGAAGCTTTCTTT.

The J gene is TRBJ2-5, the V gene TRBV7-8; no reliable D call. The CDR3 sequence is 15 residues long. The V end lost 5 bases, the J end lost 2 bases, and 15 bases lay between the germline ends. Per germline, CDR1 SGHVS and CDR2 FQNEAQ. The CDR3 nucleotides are TGTGCCAGCAGCCCTCCGCTGCGGCGGCAAGAGACCCAGTACTTC. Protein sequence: CASSPPLRRQETQYF.

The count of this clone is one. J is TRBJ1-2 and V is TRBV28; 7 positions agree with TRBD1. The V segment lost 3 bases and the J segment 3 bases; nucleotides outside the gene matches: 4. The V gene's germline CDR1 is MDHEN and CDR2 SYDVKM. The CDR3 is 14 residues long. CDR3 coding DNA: TGTGCCAGCAGTTTGGATGGACAGGACTATGGCTACACCTTC. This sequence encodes CASSLDGQDYGYTF.

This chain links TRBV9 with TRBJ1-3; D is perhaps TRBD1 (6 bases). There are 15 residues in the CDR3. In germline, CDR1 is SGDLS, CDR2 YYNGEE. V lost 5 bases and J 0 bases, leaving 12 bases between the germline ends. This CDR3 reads CASSHTGSSGNTIYF. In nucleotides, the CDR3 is TGTGCCAGCAGTCATACAGGGTCCTCTGGAAACACCATATATTTT. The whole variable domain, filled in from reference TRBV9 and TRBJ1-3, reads DSGVTQTPKHLITATGQRVTLRCSPRSGDLSVYWYQQSLDQGLQFLIQYYNGEERAKGNILERFSAQQFPDLHSELNLSSLELGDSALYFCASSHTGSSGNTIYFGEGSWLTVV.

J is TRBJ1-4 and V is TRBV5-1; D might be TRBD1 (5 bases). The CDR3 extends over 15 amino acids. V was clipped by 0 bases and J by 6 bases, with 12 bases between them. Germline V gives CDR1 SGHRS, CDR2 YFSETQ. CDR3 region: CASSLAGGRDEKLFF. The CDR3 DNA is TGCGCCAGCAGCTTGGCCGGGGGAAGGGATGAAAAACTGTTTTTT.

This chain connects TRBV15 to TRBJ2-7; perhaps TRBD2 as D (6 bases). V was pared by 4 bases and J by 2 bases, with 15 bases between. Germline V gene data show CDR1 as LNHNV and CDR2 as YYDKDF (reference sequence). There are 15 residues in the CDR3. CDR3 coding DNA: TGTGCCACCAGCACGCAGACCACGGGAGCCTACGAGCAGTACTTC. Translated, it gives CATSTQTTGAYEQYF.

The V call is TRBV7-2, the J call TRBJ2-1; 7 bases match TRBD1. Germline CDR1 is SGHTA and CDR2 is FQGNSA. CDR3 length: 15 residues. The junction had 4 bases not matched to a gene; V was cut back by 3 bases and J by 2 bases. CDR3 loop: CASSFRDRAYNEQFF. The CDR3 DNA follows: TGTGCCAGCAGCTTCCGAGACAGGGCCTACAATGAGCAGTTCTTC.

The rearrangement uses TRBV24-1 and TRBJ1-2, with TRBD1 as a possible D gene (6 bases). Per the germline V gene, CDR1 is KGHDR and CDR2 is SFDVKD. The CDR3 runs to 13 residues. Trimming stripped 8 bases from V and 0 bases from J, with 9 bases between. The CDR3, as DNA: TGTGCCACCATTAGGACAGCTAACTATGGCTACACCTTC. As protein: CATIRTANYGYTF.

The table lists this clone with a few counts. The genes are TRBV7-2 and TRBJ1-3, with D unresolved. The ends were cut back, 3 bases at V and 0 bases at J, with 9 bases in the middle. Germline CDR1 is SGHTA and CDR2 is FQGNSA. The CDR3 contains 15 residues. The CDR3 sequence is CASSFMRNSGNTIYF. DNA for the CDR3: TGTGCCAGCAGCTTCATGCGAAACTCTGGAAACACCATATATTTT.

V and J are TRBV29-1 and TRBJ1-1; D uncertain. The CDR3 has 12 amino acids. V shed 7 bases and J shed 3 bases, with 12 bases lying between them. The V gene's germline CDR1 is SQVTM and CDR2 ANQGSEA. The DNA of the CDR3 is TGCAGCGCCCGACATGGCGACACTGAAGCTTTCTTT. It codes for CSARHGDTEAFF.

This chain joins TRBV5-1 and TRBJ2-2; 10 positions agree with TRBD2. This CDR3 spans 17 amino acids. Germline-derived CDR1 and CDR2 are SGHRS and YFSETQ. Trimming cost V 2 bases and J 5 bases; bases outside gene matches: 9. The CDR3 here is CASSLGASGSSTGELFF. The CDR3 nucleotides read TGCGCCAGCAGCTTAGGGGCTAGCGGGAGTTCAACCGGGGAGCTGTTTTTT.

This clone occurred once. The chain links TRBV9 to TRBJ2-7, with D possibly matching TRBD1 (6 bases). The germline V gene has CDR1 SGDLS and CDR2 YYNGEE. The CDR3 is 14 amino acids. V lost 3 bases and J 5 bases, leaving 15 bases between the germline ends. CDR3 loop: CASSAPGVRDEQYF. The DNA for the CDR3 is TGTGCCAGCAGCGCCCCAGGGGTTCGCGACGAGCAGTACTTC.

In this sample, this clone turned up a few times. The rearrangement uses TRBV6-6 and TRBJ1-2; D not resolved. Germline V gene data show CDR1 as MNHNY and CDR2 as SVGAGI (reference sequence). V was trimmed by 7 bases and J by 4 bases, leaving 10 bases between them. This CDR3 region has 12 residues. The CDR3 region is CASTFGGYGYTF. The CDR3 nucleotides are TGTGCCAGCACTTTCGGCGGCTATGGCTACACCTTC.

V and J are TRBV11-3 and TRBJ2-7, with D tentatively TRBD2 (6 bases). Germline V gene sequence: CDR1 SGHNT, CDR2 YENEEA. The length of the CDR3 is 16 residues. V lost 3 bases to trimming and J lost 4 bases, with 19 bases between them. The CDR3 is CASSLKWDWAFYEQYF. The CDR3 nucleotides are TGTGCCAGCAGCTTGAAGTGGGACTGGGCATTTTACGAGCAGTACTTC.

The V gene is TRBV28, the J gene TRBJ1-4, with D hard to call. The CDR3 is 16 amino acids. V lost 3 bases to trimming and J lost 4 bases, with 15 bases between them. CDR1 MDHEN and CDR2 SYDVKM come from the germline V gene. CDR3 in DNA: TGTGCCAGCAGTTTCGCAGGTTCCACATATAATGAAAAACTGTTTTTT. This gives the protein CASSFAGSTYNEKLFF.

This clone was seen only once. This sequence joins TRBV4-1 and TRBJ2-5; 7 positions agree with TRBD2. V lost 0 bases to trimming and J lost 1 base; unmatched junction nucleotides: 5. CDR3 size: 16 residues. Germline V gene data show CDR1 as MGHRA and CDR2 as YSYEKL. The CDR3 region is CASSQEFRGSQETQYF. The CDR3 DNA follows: TGCGCCAGCAGCCAAGAGTTTCGCGGGAGCCAAGAGACCCAGTACTTC.

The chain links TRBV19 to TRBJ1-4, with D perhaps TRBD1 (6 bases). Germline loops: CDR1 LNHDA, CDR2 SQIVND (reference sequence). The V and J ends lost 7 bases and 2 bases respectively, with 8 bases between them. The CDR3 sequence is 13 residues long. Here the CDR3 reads CASKTGTNEKLFF. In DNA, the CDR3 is TGTGCCAGTAAAACAGGGACTAATGAAAAACTGTTTTTT.

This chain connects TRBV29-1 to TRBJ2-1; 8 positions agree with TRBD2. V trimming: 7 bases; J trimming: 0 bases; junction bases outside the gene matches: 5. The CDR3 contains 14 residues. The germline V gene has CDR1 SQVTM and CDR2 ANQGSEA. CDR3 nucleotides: TGCAGCGCTAGACTAGCGACCTCCTACAATGAGCAGTTCTTC. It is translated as CSARLATSYNEQFF.

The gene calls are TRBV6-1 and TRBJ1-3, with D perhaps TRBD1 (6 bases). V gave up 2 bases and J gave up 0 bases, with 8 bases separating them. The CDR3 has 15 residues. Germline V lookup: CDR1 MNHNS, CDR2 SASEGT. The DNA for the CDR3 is TGTGCCAGCAGTGAACAGGGGTCCTCTGGAAACACCATATATTTT. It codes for CASSEQGSSGNTIYF.

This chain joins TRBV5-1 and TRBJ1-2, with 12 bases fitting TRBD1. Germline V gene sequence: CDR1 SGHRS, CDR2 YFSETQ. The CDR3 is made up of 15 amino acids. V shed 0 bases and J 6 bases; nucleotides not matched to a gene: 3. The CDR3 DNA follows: TGCGCCAGCAGCTTGGCCGGGACAGGGGGCGATGGCTACACCTTC. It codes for CASSLAGTGGDGYTF. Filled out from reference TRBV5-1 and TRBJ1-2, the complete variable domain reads KAGVTQTPRYLIKTRGQQVTLSCSPISGHRSVSWYQQTPGQGLQFLFEYFSETQRNKGNFPGRFSGRQFSNSRSEMNVSTLELGDSALYLCASSLAGTGGDGYTFGSGTRLTVV.